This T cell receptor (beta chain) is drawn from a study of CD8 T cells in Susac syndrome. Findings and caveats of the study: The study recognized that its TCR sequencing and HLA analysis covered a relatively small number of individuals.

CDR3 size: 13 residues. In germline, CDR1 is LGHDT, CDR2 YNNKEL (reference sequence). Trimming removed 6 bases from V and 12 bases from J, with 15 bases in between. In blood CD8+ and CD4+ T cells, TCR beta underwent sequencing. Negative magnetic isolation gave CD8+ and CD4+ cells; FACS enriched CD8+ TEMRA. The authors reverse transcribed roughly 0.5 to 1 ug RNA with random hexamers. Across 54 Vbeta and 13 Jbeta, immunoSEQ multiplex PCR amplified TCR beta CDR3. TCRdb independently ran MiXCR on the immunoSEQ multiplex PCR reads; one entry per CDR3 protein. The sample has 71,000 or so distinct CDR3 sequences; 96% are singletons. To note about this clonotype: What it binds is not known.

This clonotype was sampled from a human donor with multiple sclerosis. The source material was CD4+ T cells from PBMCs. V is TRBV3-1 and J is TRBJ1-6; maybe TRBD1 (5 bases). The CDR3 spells CASRPRETGPLHF. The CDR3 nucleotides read TGTGCCAGCAGACCGAGGGAAACAGGACCCCTCCACTTT.